This TCR beta chain is from a study of cytomegalovirus exposure and HLA in healthy donors. Whole-study results and caveats: Per a later analysis, HLA-associated TCR beta chains showed more clonal expansion than other, equally common TCR beta chains. Several of the most significant clusters appeared, in a later analysis, to be linked to common viral pathogens. Most TCR sequences showed up rarely, but some public TCRs showed up in many donors.

Primers included in the PCR were 60 Vbeta and 13 Jbeta primers. Using immunoSEQ multiplex PCR, the repertoire was profiled, and TCRdb retains in-frame clones only, with some absent. The repertoire holds a few hundred thousand clones, more than 60% seen once, with under 2% in the top ten. Details on this clone: Its antigen is undetermined.

The germline gives CDR1 SQVTM, CDR2 ANQGSEA. CDR3 length equals 13 residues. V lost 3 bases to trimming and J lost 1 base, with 9 bases between them. The chain joins TRBV29-1 to TRBJ1-1; D remains unclear. This sequence originates from a woman aged 25 to 39 in good health and CMV-seronegative. The specimen sequenced was PBMCs. CDR3 amino acids: CSVEASWNTEAFF. The CDR3, as DNA: TGCAGCGTTGAGGCCAGTTGGAACACTGAAGCTTTCTTT.